This T cell receptor beta chain was sequenced in a study of T-cell reconstitution after alpha-beta-depleted transplantation in children. Study-wide points: Diversity of TCRbeta at day 60 was high in some patients, arising from surviving recipient T cells and thymic progenitors.

Germline-derived CDR1 and CDR2 are SGHTA and FQGNSA. V shed 5 bases and J 5 bases; nucleotides not matched to a gene: 10. The CDR3 totals 15 residues. TCRbeta library preparation incorporated unique molecular identifiers. TCRdb independently ran MiXCR on the PCR reads; one entry per CDR3 protein. The sample carries 98,000 or so distinct CDR3 sequences, about 6.5% recorded once. Of note for this clonotype: Its antigen is still unknown.

Sequencing was performed on PBMCs, mostly from graft donor cells, taken 360 days after TCRalphabeta/CD19-depleted stem cell transplant. The clonotype was recovered from a male patient between 2 and 9 years old who had a stem cell transplant for acute lymphoblastic leukemia, so the T cells may come from the graft donor. The chain has TRBV7-2 and TRBJ2-5; 8 bases map to TRBD2. The CDR3 DNA is TGTGCCAGCAGCACGCAGCGGGGGAGGTTGGAGACCCAGTACTTC. Residues: CASSTQRGRLETQYF.